A selection of T cell receptor beta chains follows, all from one sample in a study of blood T cells in healthy people across ages. TCRdb recomputed calls from the 5' RACE reads with MiXCR, one row per CDR3 protein. The sample has around 990,000 distinct CDR3 sequences; more than 30% are singletons. Sequencing input: blood. The receptors come from a man younger than 35 in good health. The CDR3 runs from the conserved cysteine through the conserved F or W. The D gene is left open where the match is weak. Only part of the rows carry a size: once, few, many, or a class if the clone is expanded.

j_gene: TRBJ1-2
v_gene: TRBV29-1
abundance: .
d_gene: TRBD1
CDR3aa: CSVGDSQTYGYTF
CDR3nt: TGCAGCGTTGGGGACAGCCAAACCTATGGCTACACCTTC

j_gene: TRBJ2-3
v_gene: TRBV7-2
abundance: few
d_gene: .
CDR3aa: CASSLAGPPDTQYF
CDR3nt: TGTGCCAGCAGCTTAGCGGGACCACCAGATACGCAGTATTTT

j_gene: TRBJ1-2
v_gene: TRBV5-1
abundance: .
d_gene: .
CDR3aa: CASSLVAGSSYGYTF
CDR3nt: TGCGCCAGCAGCTTGGTGGCAGGATCCAGCTATGGCTACACCTTC

j_gene: TRBJ1-2
v_gene: TRBV2
abundance: .
d_gene: .
CDR3aa: CASRRLVYGYTF
CDR3nt: TGTGCCAGCAGGCGGCTCGTCTATGGCTACACCTTC

j_gene: TRBJ1-1
v_gene: TRBV5-1
abundance: few
d_gene: .
CDR3aa: CASSLPPGMNTEAFF
CDR3nt: TGCGCCAGCAGCTTGCCGCCTGGGATGAACACTGAAGCTTTCTTT

j_gene: TRBJ1-5
v_gene: TRBV6-1
abundance: .
d_gene: TRBD1
CDR3aa: CASSGLTGGDQPQHF
CDR3nt: TGTGCCAGCAGTGGACTTACAGGGGGCGATCAGCCCCAGCATTTT

j_gene: TRBJ2-7
v_gene: TRBV5-5
abundance: .
d_gene: .
CDR3aa: CASSFGPAYEQYF
CDR3nt: TGTGCCAGCAGCTTTGGACCTGCCTACGAGCAGTACTTC

j_gene: TRBJ2-2
v_gene: TRBV6-2/TRBV6-3
abundance: .
d_gene: TRBD1
CDR3aa: CASSYGRDRDSTGELFF
CDR3nt: TGTGCCAGCAGTTATGGTAGGGACAGGGATTCGACCGGGGAGCTGTTTTTT

j_gene: TRBJ2-7
v_gene: TRBV9
abundance: few
d_gene: .
CDR3aa: CASSGRESRYEQYF
CDR3nt: TGTGCCAGCAGCGGCCGGGAGAGCCGATACGAGCAGTACTTC

j_gene: TRBJ2-2
v_gene: TRBV27
abundance: many
d_gene: .
CDR3aa: CASSLRGLNTGELFF
CDR3nt: TGTGCCAGCAGCTTACGGGGGTTGAACACCGGGGAGCTGTTTTTT

j_gene: TRBJ1-2
v_gene: TRBV27
abundance: .
d_gene: .
CDR3aa: CASSLGRNEGGYTF
CDR3nt: TGTGCCAGCAGTTTAGGACGGAATGAGGGCGGCTACACCTTC

j_gene: TRBJ1-5
v_gene: TRBV12-3/TRBV12-4
abundance: .
d_gene: TRBD1
CDR3aa: CASSLGTGRKDGNQPQHF
CDR3nt: TGTGCCAGCAGTCTCGGGACAGGGAGGAAGGATGGCAATCAGCCCCAGCATTTT

j_gene: TRBJ2-1
v_gene: TRBV20-1
abundance: few
d_gene: .
CDR3aa: CSASGGDTAYNEQFF
CDR3nt: TGCAGTGCTAGCGGAGGGGACACAGCCTACAATGAGCAGTTCTTC

j_gene: TRBJ2-3
v_gene: TRBV20-1
abundance: .
d_gene: TRBD1
CDR3aa: CSARERTGGTDTQYF
CDR3nt: TGCAGTGCTAGAGAGCGGACAGGGGGCACAGATACGCAGTATTTT

j_gene: TRBJ1-2
v_gene: TRBV5-1
abundance: few
d_gene: TRBD1
CDR3aa: CASSWQQGNRDDGYTF
CDR3nt: TGCGCCAGCAGCTGGCAACAGGGGAATAGGGACGATGGCTACACCTTC

j_gene: TRBJ1-2
v_gene: TRBV20-1
abundance: .
d_gene: .
CDR3aa: CSAYGPYGYTF
CDR3nt: TGCAGTGCTTACGGACCCTATGGCTACACCTTC

j_gene: TRBJ2-5
v_gene: TRBV4-1
abundance: .
d_gene: TRBD2
CDR3aa: CASSQEGMGGETQYF
CDR3nt: TGCGCCAGCAGCCAAGAAGGGATGGGGGGGGAGACCCAGTACTTC

j_gene: TRBJ2-1
v_gene: TRBV4-3
abundance: few
d_gene: .
CDR3aa: CASSVLERGDEQFF
CDR3nt: TGCGCCAGCAGCGTCTTGGAACGTGGGGATGAGCAGTTCTTC

j_gene: TRBJ2-7
v_gene: TRBV20-1
abundance: few
d_gene: .
CDR3aa: CSASAKDSRTQIYYEQYF
CDR3nt: TGCAGTGCTAGCGCGAAGGACAGCCGAACCCAAATCTACTACGAGCAGTACTTC

j_gene: TRBJ2-5
v_gene: TRBV18
abundance: .
d_gene: .
CDR3aa: CASSPMQDQETQYF
CDR3nt: TGTGCCAGCTCACCAATGCAGGACCAAGAGACCCAGTACTTC

j_gene: TRBJ2-3
v_gene: TRBV4-3
abundance: .
d_gene: .
CDR3aa: CASSQDTGGLDTQYF
CDR3nt: TGCGCCAGCAGCCAAGATACGGGGGGCCTTGATACGCAGTATTTT

j_gene: TRBJ2-1
v_gene: TRBV18
abundance: once
d_gene: TRBD1
CDR3aa: CASSLPDRAHEQFF
CDR3nt: TGTGCCAGCTCACTCCCGGACAGGGCCCATGAGCAGTTCTTC

j_gene: TRBJ2-1
v_gene: TRBV4-3
abundance: many
d_gene: .
CDR3aa: CASSQDWGSSYNEQFF
CDR3nt: TGCGCCAGCAGCCAAGATTGGGGGTCATCCTACAATGAGCAGTTCTTC

j_gene: TRBJ2-3
v_gene: TRBV20-1
abundance: few
d_gene: TRBD1
CDR3aa: CRIGTGVLDTQYF
CDR3nt: TGCAGAATCGGGACAGGGGTTTTAGATACGCAGTATTTT

j_gene: TRBJ2-1
v_gene: TRBV4-1
abundance: .
d_gene: TRBD2
CDR3aa: CASSLITSGGVTEQFF
CDR3nt: TGCGCCAGCAGCCTCATAACTAGCGGGGGGGTCACAGAGCAGTTCTTC

j_gene: TRBJ2-3
v_gene: TRBV2
abundance: .
d_gene: .
CDR3aa: CASSAEGEPDTDTQYF
CDR3nt: TGTGCCAGCAGTGCTGAGGGGGAGCCGGACACAGATACGCAGTATTTT

j_gene: TRBJ2-1
v_gene: TRBV20-1
abundance: .
d_gene: TRBD2
CDR3aa: CSVAAGLAASYNEQFF
CDR3nt: TGCAGCGTTGCAGCTGGACTAGCGGCTTCCTACAATGAGCAGTTCTTC

j_gene: TRBJ2-7
v_gene: TRBV18
abundance: few
d_gene: TRBD1
CDR3aa: CASSTRTGYDEQYF
CDR3nt: TGTGCCAGCTCAACCCGGACAGGGTATGACGAGCAGTACTTC

j_gene: TRBJ2-3
v_gene: TRBV11-3
abundance: .
d_gene: TRBD2
CDR3aa: CASSLGLADHTDTQYF
CDR3nt: TGTGCCAGCAGCTTGGGACTAGCGGATCACACAGATACGCAGTATTTT

j_gene: TRBJ2-1
v_gene: TRBV7-3
abundance: .
d_gene: TRBD2
CDR3aa: CASSLTLASNEQFF
CDR3nt: TGTGCCAGCAGCTTAACACTAGCGTCTAATGAGCAGTTCTTC

j_gene: TRBJ1-4
v_gene: TRBV4-3
abundance: few
d_gene: .
CDR3aa: CASSRKTGTGGEKLFF
CDR3nt: TGCGCCAGCAGCCGGAAAACCGGGACCGGCGGGGAAAAACTGTTTTTT

j_gene: TRBJ2-7
v_gene: TRBV6-2/TRBV6-3
abundance: .
d_gene: TRBD2
CDR3aa: CASRYTSGGTIPNNEQYF
CDR3nt: TGTGCCAGCAGATACACTAGCGGGGGGACAATACCAAACAATGAGCAGTACTTC

j_gene: TRBJ2-7
v_gene: TRBV6-2/TRBV6-3
abundance: once
d_gene: .
CDR3aa: CASSYSRSGDYGSYNEQYF
CDR3nt: TGTGCCAGCAGTTACTCGAGGAGCGGTGACTACGGCTCCTACAATGAGCAGTACTTC

j_gene: TRBJ1-2
v_gene: TRBV7-9
abundance: .
d_gene: .
CDR3aa: CASSLGPQEAYGYTF
CDR3nt: TGTGCCAGCAGCTTAGGGCCACAGGAGGCCTATGGCTACACCTTC

j_gene: TRBJ1-5
v_gene: TRBV20-1
abundance: few
d_gene: .
CDR3aa: CSARDRFKGSNQPQHF
CDR3nt: TGCAGTGCTAGAGATCGGTTCAAGGGAAGTAATCAGCCCCAGCATTTT

j_gene: TRBJ2-3
v_gene: TRBV9
abundance: few
d_gene: TRBD2
CDR3aa: CASSVSGPSTDTQYF
CDR3nt: TGTGCCAGCAGCGTTAGCGGGCCAAGCACAGATACGCAGTATTTT

j_gene: TRBJ1-2
v_gene: TRBV7-8
abundance: .
d_gene: .
CDR3aa: CASSLGHTSNYGYTF
CDR3nt: TGTGCCAGCAGCTTAGGCCACACCTCTAACTATGGCTACACCTTC

j_gene: TRBJ1-2
v_gene: TRBV12-3/TRBV12-4
abundance: few
d_gene: TRBD1
CDR3aa: CASSSGGDRGPSMSYYGYTF
CDR3nt: TGTGCCAGCAGTTCAGGGGGAGACAGGGGCCCTTCAATGTCGTACTATGGCTACACCTTC

j_gene: TRBJ2-1
v_gene: TRBV7-9
abundance: .
d_gene: .
CDR3aa: CASSLTGMAATQFF
CDR3nt: TGTGCCAGCAGCTTGACTGGGATGGCAGCAACGCAGTTCTTC

j_gene: TRBJ2-7
v_gene: TRBV3-1
abundance: few
d_gene: .
CDR3aa: CASSQSSALRFYEQYF
CDR3nt: TGTGCCAGCAGCCAATCTTCCGCCCTTAGGTTTTACGAGCAGTACTTC

j_gene: TRBJ1-5
v_gene: TRBV29-1
abundance: many
d_gene: TRBD1
CDR3aa: CSVATGGSNQPQHF
CDR3nt: TGCAGCGTTGCCACAGGGGGTAGCAATCAGCCCCAGCATTTT